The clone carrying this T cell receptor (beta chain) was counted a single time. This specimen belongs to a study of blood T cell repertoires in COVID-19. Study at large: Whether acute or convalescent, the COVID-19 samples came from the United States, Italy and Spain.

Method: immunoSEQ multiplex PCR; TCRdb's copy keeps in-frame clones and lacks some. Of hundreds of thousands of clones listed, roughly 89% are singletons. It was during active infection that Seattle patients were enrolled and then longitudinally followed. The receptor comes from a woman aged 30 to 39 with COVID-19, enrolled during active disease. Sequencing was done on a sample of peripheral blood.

CDR3 amino acids: CASSAGNYYGYTF. In nucleotides, the CDR3 is TGTGCCAGCAGTGCCGGTAATTACTATGGCTACACCTTC. The V gene is TRBV12-3 or TRBV12-4, the J gene TRBJ1-2, with D unclear. This CDR3 contains 13 residues. The ends were cut back, 5 bases at V and 3 bases at J, with 10 bases in the middle.